The rows below give T cell receptor beta chains drawn from one sample of a study of T cells in Graves' hyperthyroidism and ophthalmopathy. TCRdb called the multiplex PCR reads again in MiXCR, with one record for every CDR3 protein. This sample has tens of thousands of distinct CDR3 sequences, with roughly 50% found just once. The specimen sequenced was blood. The receptor set was obtained from a woman between 50 and 59 years old with Graves' hyperthyroidism that later progressed to Graves' ophthalmopathy. The CDR3 runs from the conserved cysteine through the conserved F or W. Each record gives: V gene, D gene, J gene, clone size, CDR3 protein, CDR3 DNA. D genes are given only for firm matches. Clone size is stated in some rows and not others, as once, few, many or a class when expanded.

TRBV14	TRBD1	TRBJ1-1	-	CASRHRDRVSTEAFF	TGTGCCAGCAGACACCGGGACAGGGTCTCCACTGAAGCTTTCTTT
TRBV4-3	-	TRBJ1-5	-	CASSQGGNNQPQHF	TGCGCCAGCAGCCAAGGGGGTAACAATCAGCCCCAGCATTTT
TRBV12-3/TRBV12-4	-	TRBJ2-7	-	CASSCSYGQYF	TGTGCCAGCAGTTGTTCCTACGGGCAGTACTTC
TRBV20-1	TRBD1	TRBJ1-1	-	CSGVGTVYPTSSTEAFF	TGCAGTGGGGTTGGGACAGTATATCCTACGAGCAGTACTGAAGCTTTCTTT
TRBV7-7	-	TRBJ2-1	medium-sized	CASSLGISSYNEQFF	TGTGCTAGCAGCTTAGGTATAAGCTCCTACAATGAGCAGTTCTTC
TRBV5-1	-	TRBJ2-2	-	CASSLELFF	TGCGCCAGCAGCTTGGAGCTGTTTTTT
TRBV7-3	TRBD1	TRBJ2-2	-	CASSQKGQGSTGELFF	TGCGCCAGCAGCCAGAAGGGACAGGGAAGTACCGGGGAGCTGTTTTTT
TRBV25-1	TRBD2	TRBJ2-1	-	CASTPGLAEGKNNEQFF	TGTGCCAGCACCCCGGGACTAGCGGAGGGAAAGAACAATGAGCAGTTCTTC
TRBV6-5	-	TRBJ2-1	many	CASSYSAGNEQFF	TGTGCCAGCAGTTACTCCGCCGGGAATGAGCAGTTCTTC
TRBV5-6	TRBD1	TRBJ1-2	-	CASSLEEGAGYSSYGYTF	TGTGCCAGCAGCTTGGAGGAGGGGGCGGGATACAGTTCCTATGGCTACACCTTC